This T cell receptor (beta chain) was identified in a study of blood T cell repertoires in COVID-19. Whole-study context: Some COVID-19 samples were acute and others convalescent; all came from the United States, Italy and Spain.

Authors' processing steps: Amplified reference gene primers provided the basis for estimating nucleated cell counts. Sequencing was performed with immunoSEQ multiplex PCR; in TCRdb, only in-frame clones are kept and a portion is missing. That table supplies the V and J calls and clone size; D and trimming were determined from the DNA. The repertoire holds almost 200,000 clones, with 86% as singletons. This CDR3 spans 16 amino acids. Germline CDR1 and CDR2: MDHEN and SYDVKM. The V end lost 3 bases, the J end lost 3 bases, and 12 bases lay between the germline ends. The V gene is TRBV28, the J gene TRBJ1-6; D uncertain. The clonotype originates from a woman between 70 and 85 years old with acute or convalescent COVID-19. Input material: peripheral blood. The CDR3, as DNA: TGTGCCAGCAGTTTCGTTCGAGGTCTCTATAATTCACCCCTCCACTTT. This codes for CASSFVRGLYNSPLHF.